The next 32 T cell receptor beta chains were all read from a single sample in a study of blood T cell repertoires in COVID-19. Clones were sequenced by immunoSEQ multiplex PCR, and TCRdb holds only the in-frame ones, with some missing. The sample shows 110,000 to 150,000 clones, 70% to 90% of them seen only once. Sample: peripheral blood. These receptors all stem from a woman between 50 and 59 years old with acute or convalescent COVID-19.

The chain combines TRBV6-5 with TRBJ1-1, with D possibly being TRBD1 (6 bases). Between the trimmed V and J ends, which lost 4 bases and 7 bases, there was a span of 16 bases. There are 14 residues in the CDR3. Germline V gene sequence: CDR1 MNHEY, CDR2 SVGAGI. For the CDR3, the DNA is TGTGCCAGCAGTTCGTCAGGGGTTCAGGGTGAAGCTTTCTTT. Its protein product is CASSSSGVQGEAFF.

V and J are TRBV5-8 and TRBJ2-1; D is perhaps TRBD2 (5 bases). The CDR3 has 15 amino acids. Trimming took off 5 bases at V and 8 bases at J, with 20 bases between the two ends. Germline-derived CDR1 and CDR2 are SGHTS and YDEGEE. The CDR3 protein is CASRTREGRADEQFF. The CDR3 DNA reads as TGTGCCAGCAGAACCCGCGAGGGCCGCGCAGATGAGCAGTTCTTC.

The chain has TRBV27 and TRBJ1-6; D is possibly TRBD1 (6 bases). The CDR3 is made up of 14 amino acids. CDR1 and CDR2 from the germline V gene are MNHEY and SMNVEV (reference sequence). Trimming took 8 bases from V and 9 from J, leaving 17 bases between them. CDR3 in amino acids: CASRHRDPISPLHF. The CDR3 bases are TGTGCCAGCCGACACAGGGACCCAATTTCACCCCTCCACTTT.

This chain links TRBV6-5 with TRBJ1-6, with no clear D. This CDR3 has 13 residues. V was shortened by 9 bases and J by 8 bases, with 14 bases between the two germline ends. CDR1 and CDR2 (germline): MNHEY, SVGAGI. The CDR3: CASGPRRDSPLHF. For the CDR3, the DNA is TGTGCCAGTGGACCTCGGCGGGATTCACCCCTCCACTTT.

This clone has just a few counts. The chain couples TRBV3-1 (or the pseudogene TRBV3-2) to TRBJ1-3; D gene ambiguous. The V end was cut by 4 bases, the J end by 0 bases, with 13 bases between. Germline CDR1 reads LGHDT; CDR2 reads YNNKEL (reference sequence). There are 16 residues in the CDR3. The CDR3 loop reads CASSRGSVDSGNTIYF. CDR3 DNA: TGTGCCAGCAGCCGCGGGAGCGTAGACTCTGGAAACACCATATATTTT.

This clone was seen only once. V and J are TRBV28 and TRBJ1-3; D might be TRBD1 (5 bases). Germline CDR1 reads MDHEN; CDR2 reads SYDVKM. This CDR3 spans 14 amino acids. V was shortened by 5 bases and J by 4 bases, with 12 bases between the two germline ends. CDR3 sequence reads: CASSGQGSGNTIYF. The CDR3 region has the DNA TGTGCCAGCAGTGGTCAGGGCTCCGGAAACACCATATATTTT.

This chain joins TRBV28 and TRBJ2-1; 8 bases map to TRBD1. The CDR3 extends over 16 amino acids. V lost 6 bases, J lost 5 bases, and 12 bases stayed unmatched. CDR1 and CDR2 (germline): MDHEN, SYDVKM. CDR3 DNA: TGTGCCAGCAGGACTGGGACAGGAAACTTGAACAATGAGCAGTTCTTC. Translation: CASRTGTGNLNNEQFF.

The chain employs TRBV5-4 and TRBJ1-6; 7 bases map to TRBD1. Trimming at V came to 2 bases and at J to 9 bases, leaving 8 bases not matched to a gene. The germline V gene has CDR1 SGHNT and CDR2 YYREEE (reference sequence). The CDR3 extends over 15 amino acids. The CDR3 bases are TGTGCCAGCAGCTTTAGCGACAGGGCGCTTTCACCCCTCCACTTT. This encodes CASSFSDRALSPLHF.

This chain joins TRBV5-1 and TRBJ1-2, with unresolved D. Germline V gives CDR1 SGHRS, CDR2 YFSETQ. Trimming stripped 3 bases from V and 5 bases from J, with 8 bases between. The CDR3 has 12 residues. This chain's CDR3 is CASSSTAYGYTF. CDR3 sequence (DNA): TGCGCCAGCAGCTCAACAGCTTATGGCTACACCTTC.

V and J are TRBV5-1 and TRBJ2-2; 8 bases line up with TRBD1. Germline-derived CDR1 and CDR2 are SGHRS and YFSETQ. V lost 6 bases, J lost 4 bases, and 5 bases stayed unmatched. CDR3 length: 14 amino acids. The CDR3 DNA follows: TGCGCCAGCATGGGACAGGTCGGCACCGGGGAGCTGTTTTTT. As protein: CASMGQVGTGELFF.

The chain combines TRBV2 with TRBJ2-5; no firm D call. The CDR3 is 11 amino acids. Trimming took off 10 bases at V and 2 bases at J, with 8 bases between the two ends. Germline CDR1 and CDR2: SNHLY and FYNNEI. The CDR3 loop reads CATKLQETQYF. For the CDR3, the DNA is TGTGCCACAAAACTTCAAGAGACCCAGTACTTC.

J is TRBJ2-1 and V is TRBV20-1; 7 nucleotides agree with TRBD1. This CDR3 region has 11 residues. Germline values: CDR1 DFQATT, CDR2 SNEGSKA (reference sequence). V shed 3 bases and J 7 bases; nucleotides not matched to a gene: 0. DNA of the CDR3: TGCAGTGCTAGCAGGGGGAATGAGCAGTTCTTC. Protein product: CSASRGNEQFF.

This chain links TRBV6-1 with TRBJ1-1, with D uncertain. V lost 3 bases to trimming and J lost 2 bases, with 7 bases between them. Germline V lookup: CDR1 MNHNS, CDR2 SASEGT. There are 13 residues in the CDR3. The CDR3 loop is CASSERLNTEAFF. CDR3 in DNA: TGTGCCAGCAGTGAGCGGCTAAACACTGAAGCTTTCTTT.

This rearrangement joins TRBV6-5 to TRBJ1-2; TRBD1 matches 10 bases. V gave up 9 bases and J gave up 4 bases; unmatched junction bases: 11. The V gene's germline CDR1 is MNHEY and CDR2 SVGAGI. This CDR3 is built from 15 residues. The CDR3 sequence: CARPSEGQGSYGYTF. CDR3 DNA: TGTGCCAGACCATCAGAGGGACAGGGGAGCTATGGCTACACCTTC.

The gene calls are TRBV7-2 and TRBJ1-6; TRBD1 is a possible D gene (5 bases). The CDR3 extends over 17 amino acids. V was clipped by 1 base and J by 6 bases, with 16 bases between them. From germline, CDR1 is SGHTA and CDR2 FQGNSA. The CDR3 reads CASSLDFARTLNSPLHF. CDR3 nucleotide sequence: TGTGCCAGCAGCTTAGATTTCGCGCGGACACTTAATTCACCCCTCCACTTT.

This clone appeared once. V gene TRBV28 combines with J gene TRBJ1-1; 8 nucleotides match TRBD1. The CDR3 is made up of 16 amino acids. With V trimmed by 7 bases and J by 1 base, 11 bases remained unmatched. Germline V CDR1 and CDR2: MDHEN, SYDVKM. CDR3 in DNA: TGTGCCAGCACCATCTACGGGACAGGAAAGAACACTGAAGCTTTCTTT. Translation gives CASTIYGTGKNTEAFF.

The rearrangement joins TRBV5-8 to TRBJ2-2; TRBD1 matches 9 bases. This CDR3 is built from 15 residues. Germline trimming cut 4 bases from V and 1 base from J; bases unmatched to any gene: 2. Germline assignment: CDR1 SGHTS and CDR2 YDEGEE. The CDR3 nucleotides read TGTGCCAGCAGCAGGGGACAGGGGAACACCGGGGAGCTGTTTTTT. Translating gives CASSRGQGNTGELFF. The full variable domain, in which reference TRBV5-8 and TRBJ2-2 provide the parts outside the CDR3, is EAGVTQSPTHLIKTRGQQATLRCSPISGHTSVYWYQQALGLGLQFLLWYDEGEERNRGNFPPRFSGRQFPNYSSELNVNALELEDSALYLCASSRGQGNTGELFFGEGSRLTVL.

The chain couples TRBV19 to TRBJ2-2; D is perhaps TRBD2 (5 bases). The CDR3 has 15 amino acids. V was cut by 5 bases and J by 5 bases, with 15 bases left in between. Looked up from germline, CDR1 is LNHDA and CDR2 is SQIVND (reference sequence). CDR3 nucleotide sequence: TGTGCCAGTAGTGATTACGGACCGGGAACCGGGGAGCTGTTTTTT. Its translation: CASSDYGPGTGELFF.

This chain uses TRBV19 with TRBJ1-2; possible D gene TRBD1, 5 bases. The germline gives CDR1 LNHDA, CDR2 SQIVND (reference sequence). This CDR3 spans 14 amino acids. Trimming stripped 3 bases from V and 8 bases from J, with 16 bases between. The CDR3 DNA follows: TGTGCCAGTAGTATCCAGGGCGACTCGTACGGCTACACCTTC. This gives the protein CASSIQGDSYGYTF.

V gene TRBV5-1 combines with J gene TRBJ2-7; D remains ambiguous. Germline V gene sequence: CDR1 SGHRS, CDR2 YFSETQ. The V end lost 0 bases, the J end lost 0 bases, and 10 bases lay between the germline ends. The CDR3 has 15 residues. The CDR3 here is CASSLGQALSYEQYF. The DNA for the CDR3 is TGCGCCAGCAGCTTGGGGCAGGCGCTCTCCTACGAGCAGTACTTC.

This clone was recorded once. The chain links TRBV7-8 to TRBJ1-5; no reliable D call. Germline V gene sequence: CDR1 SGHVS, CDR2 FQNEAQ. Trimming left V 5 bases short and J 11 bases short, with 19 bases between. The CDR3 runs 14 residues. The CDR3 protein is CASSPPGTYEAQHF. The CDR3, as DNA: TGTGCCAGCAGCCCCCCCGGAACCTATGAGGCCCAGCATTTT.

This CDR3 is CSVVDRAWDGNTIYF. DNA of the CDR3: TGCAGCGTTGTTGACAGGGCCTGGGATGGAAACACCATATATTTT. The J gene is TRBJ1-3, the V gene TRBV29-1; 7 bases match TRBD1. The CDR3 is 15 residues long. CDR1 is SQVTM and CDR2 is ANQGSEA in the germline V gene. The V and J ends lost 4 bases and 3 bases, in that order; junction bases with no gene match: 9.

The rearrangement uses TRBV6-6 and TRBJ1-3, with D maybe TRBD1 (5 bases). This CDR3 spans 13 amino acids. Germline assignment: CDR1 MNHNY and CDR2 SVGAGI (reference sequence). The germline V and J ends were trimmed by 5 bases and 4 bases, with 9 bases remaining between them. The CDR3 DNA reads TGTGCCAGCAGTCTAGGGGTGGGAAACACCATATATTTT. Its protein product is CASSLGVGNTIYF.

The chain links TRBV20-1 to TRBJ1-3; tentatively, D is TRBD1 (5 bases). The CDR3 consists of 14 residues. Germline values: CDR1 DFQATT, CDR2 SNEGSKA (reference sequence). V gave up 3 bases and J gave up 0 bases, with 9 bases separating them. CDR3 loop: CSASSRDSGNTIYF. The CDR3 nucleotides read TGCAGTGCTAGTTCCAGGGACTCTGGAAACACCATATATTTT.

This clone was counted between two and nine times. This chain connects TRBV9 to TRBJ1-3, with unresolved D. The CDR3 contains 14 residues. Trimming left V 2 bases short and J 6 bases short, with 12 bases between. The germline gives CDR1 SGDLS, CDR2 YYNGEE. CDR3 region: CASSVYTEKNTIYF. Here the CDR3 DNA reads TGTGCCAGCAGCGTCTACACGGAGAAAAACACCATATATTTT.

This chain joins TRBV12-3 or TRBV12-4 and TRBJ2-7; perhaps TRBD2 as D (6 bases). With 3 bases removed from V and 6 bases from J, the gap between germline ends came to 9 bases. This CDR3 has 12 amino acids. The CDR3 DNA reads TGTGCCAGCAGTTTGGGGGGTTCCGAGCAGTACTTC. It is translated as CASSLGGSEQYF.

The chain carries TRBV7-2 and TRBJ2-1; perhaps TRBD1 as D (6 bases). V lost 3 bases and J 7 bases, leaving 10 bases between the germline ends. Germline V CDR1 and CDR2: SGHTA, FQGNSA. This CDR3 is 13 amino acids long. The CDR3 region is CASSLDRPNEQFF. Here the CDR3 DNA reads TGTGCCAGCAGCTTGGACAGACCGAATGAGCAGTTCTTC.

The chain uses TRBV6-1 and TRBJ1-6; D may be TRBD1 (5 bases). Germline loops: CDR1 MNHNS, CDR2 SASEGT. Trimming shortened V by 1 base and J by 9 bases, and 22 bases separated the two germline ends. The CDR3 consists of 18 residues. CDR3: CASSEGGPLGSLFSPLHF. Here the CDR3 DNA reads TGTGCCAGCAGTGAAGGGGGCCCCCTGGGCTCGTTGTTTTCACCCCTCCACTTT.

The chain combines TRBV7-2 with TRBJ2-1; 9 nucleotides align to TRBD2. The length of the CDR3 is 13 residues. Per the germline V gene, CDR1 is SGHTA and CDR2 is FQGNSA. V lost 1 base, J lost 10 bases, and 2 bases stayed unmatched. Written as DNA, the CDR3 is TGTGCCAGCAGCTTAGGAGGACTAGCGGAGCAGTTCTTC. This sequence encodes CASSLGGLAEQFF.

V is TRBV19 and J is TRBJ1-1; possibly TRBD1 for D (5 bases). Germline V gives CDR1 LNHDA, CDR2 SQIVND (reference sequence). The CDR3 runs to 16 residues. The germline V and J ends were trimmed by 5 bases and 6 bases, with 22 bases remaining between them. The CDR3, as DNA: TGTGCCAGTAGTCCCCTTGGAGGGGCGACGAATTCTGAAGCTTTCTTT. It yields the protein CASSPLGGATNSEAFF.

This clone was observed a handful of times. The chain has TRBV18 and TRBJ2-7; D possibly corresponds to TRBD2 (7 bases). Germline loops: CDR1 KGHSH, CDR2 LQKENI. The CDR3 is 16 amino acids. Trimming stripped 3 bases from V and 5 bases from J, with 20 bases between. As DNA, the CDR3 is TGTGCCAGCTCACCCCTTGGGGGCCGAGGGGGGGACGAGCAGTACTTC. This gives the protein CASSPLGGRGGDEQYF.

J is TRBJ1-6 and V is TRBV5-1; D perhaps matches TRBD1 (6 bases). Germline V gene sequence: CDR1 SGHRS, CDR2 YFSETQ. This CDR3 has 14 amino acids. Trimming shortened V by 0 bases and J by 16 bases, and 17 bases separated the two germline ends. In DNA, the CDR3 is TGCGCCAGCAGCTTGGATCGGACAGATACCTCGCTCCACTTT. Its translation: CASSLDRTDTSLHF.